These T cell receptor beta chains were read from a single sample in a study of vaccination and CD4 T cells after COVID-19. TCRdb independently ran MiXCR on the PCR reads; one entry per CDR3 protein. The repertoire includes about 16,000 distinct CDR3 sequences, around a third of them detected once, and roughly 24% sits in the top ten. Their specific antigens are unknown. The sample in question was CD4+ T cells from blood, cultured in vitro, obtained before SARS-CoV-2 vaccination. The receptors come from a human donor who received a COVID-19 vaccine. Both conserved end residues are part of each CDR3. A D gene is named only where the DNA matches it firmly. Part of the rows lack a size; the others show once, few, many or a class for expanded clones.

D: NA; V: TRBV4-1; size: NA; J: TRBJ2-1; length: 14; CDR3: CASSQVSSDNEQFF; DNA: TGCGCCAGCAGCCAAGTGAGTTCCGACAATGAGCAGTTCTTC
D: NA; V: TRBV11-3; size: NA; J: TRBJ2-3; length: 16; CDR3: CASSLGGMGVTDTQYF; DNA: TGTGCCAGCAGCTTAGGGGGGATGGGGGTCACAGATACGCAGTATTTT
D: TRBD1; V: TRBV7-2; size: NA; J: TRBJ1-6; length: 16; CDR3: CASSPSRTGSNSPLHF; DNA: TGTGCCAGCAGCCCCAGCCGGACAGGGAGTAATTCACCCCTCCACTTT
D: NA; V: TRBV6-1; size: NA; J: TRBJ2-7; length: 13; CDR3: CASSERPTYEQYF; DNA: TGTGCCAGCAGTGAACGGCCGACCTACGAGCAGTACTTC
D: NA; V: TRBV2; size: NA; J: TRBJ1-2; length: 15; CDR3: CASSVYRVERCGYTF; DNA: TGTGCCAGCAGTGTTTACAGGGTAGAAAGGTGTGGCTACACCTTC
D: TRBD1; V: TRBV19; size: few; J: TRBJ1-5; length: 17; CDR3: CASSTRTGSGGNQPQHF; DNA: TGTGCCAGTAGTACAAGGACAGGCTCTGGGGGCAATCAGCCCCAGCATTTT
D: NA; V: TRBV29-1; size: NA; J: TRBJ1-1; length: 11; CDR3: CSVVVNTEAFF; DNA: TGCAGCGTCGTGGTGAACACTGAAGCTTTCTTT
D: NA; V: TRBV20-1; size: NA; J: TRBJ2-6; length: 14; CDR3: CSAREGSGANVLTF; DNA: TGCAGTGCTAGAGAGGGCTCTGGGGCCAACGTCCTGACTTTC
D: NA; V: TRBV7-2; size: few; J: TRBJ2-2; length: 14; CDR3: CASSLDAGTGELFF; DNA: TGTGCCAGCAGCTTAGATGCGGGCACCGGGGAGCTGTTTTTT
D: NA; V: TRBV9; size: few; J: TRBJ1-1; length: 17; CDR3: CASSPPERGALNTEAFF; DNA: TGTGCCAGCAGCCCCCCAGAGAGAGGGGCTTTGAACACTGAAGCTTTCTTT
D: NA; V: TRBV5-1; size: few; J: TRBJ1-2; length: 14; CDR3: CASSPALGGYGYTF; DNA: TGCGCCAGCAGCCCCGCACTCGGTGGGTATGGCTACACCTTC
D: TRBD2; V: TRBV7-9; size: NA; J: TRBJ2-3; length: 15; CDR3: CASSYGGGAVDTQYF; DNA: TGTGCCAGCAGCTACGGCGGGGGGGCCGTAGATACGCAGTATTTT
D: TRBD2; V: TRBV2; size: NA; J: TRBJ2-7; length: 15; CDR3: CASSFPSGGAHEQYF; DNA: TGTGCCAGCAGTTTCCCTAGCGGGGGGGCCCACGAGCAGTACTTC
D: TRBD1; V: TRBV19; size: NA; J: TRBJ1-6; length: 15; CDR3: CATQSPDRGRRGLHF; DNA: TGTGCCACCCAAAGCCCCGACAGGGGCCGCAGAGGACTCCACTTT
D: NA; V: TRBV3-1; size: NA; J: TRBJ1-1; length: 13; CDR3: CASSQNVNAEAFF; DNA: TGTGCCAGCAGTCAAAATGTGAATGCTGAAGCTTTCTTT
D: NA; V: TRBV7-6; size: few; J: TRBJ2-7; length: 13; CDR3: CASSLGKGNEQYF; DNA: TGTGCCAGCAGCTTAGGTAAAGGGAACGAGCAGTACTTC
D: NA; V: TRBV5-4; size: NA; J: TRBJ2-7; length: 14; CDR3: CASSLETGGYEQYF; DNA: TGTGCCAGCAGCTTGGAAACGGGCGGCTACGAGCAGTACTTC
D: NA; V: TRBV11-3; size: few; J: TRBJ1-1; length: 14; CDR3: CASSFLEGLTEAFF; DNA: TGTGCCAGCAGCTTCCTCGAAGGGTTGACTGAAGCTTTCTTT
D: NA; V: TRBV20-1; size: few; J: TRBJ1-1; length: 12; CDR3: CSARQGNTEAFF; DNA: TGCAGTGCTAGACAGGGGAACACTGAAGCTTTCTTT
D: NA; V: TRBV24-1; size: NA; J: TRBJ2-2; length: 16; CDR3: CATSDFGAGGTGELFF; DNA: TGTGCCACCAGTGATTTCGGGGCTGGGGGAACCGGGGAGCTGTTTTTT